Given below is one T cell receptor beta chain in context. Its antigen is not known. The V gene end was trimmed by 0 bases and the J gene end by 7 bases; junction bases not matched to a gene: 2. The germline V gene has CDR1 MNHEY and CDR2 SVGAGI. The CDR3 covers 14 residues. This entry comes from a study of T cell responses to AZD1222 COVID-19 vaccine. Overall study findings and caveats: Two AZD1222 doses significantly raised spike-specific TCR breadth and depth over controls. The repertoires were collected only after the peak T cell response.

Repertoires were generated with immunoSEQ multiplex PCR, while TCRdb's copy carries only in-frame clones and drops some. Here the sample spans some 150,000 clones, 75% to 95% being singletons. The genes are TRBV6-5 and TRBJ2-2; 7 nucleotides match TRBD2. The sample was peripheral blood, taken on day 0 of MenACWY control vaccination. This clonotype was obtained from an adult in good health. The CDR3 sequence: CASSYSWGGGELFF. The CDR3, as DNA: TGTGCCAGCAGTTACTCTTGGGGGGGCGGGGAGCTGTTTTTT.